What follows is one T cell receptor beta chain and its context. This sample was taken from a study of OX40 agonist ivuxolimab in advanced cancers. About the study: Patients were dosed with the agonistic anti-OX40 (CD134) antibody ivuxolimab. Partial responses were seen in three patients, one with hepatocellular carcinoma and two with cutaneous melanoma.

Clones were sequenced by immunoSEQ multiplex PCR, and TCRdb holds only the in-frame ones, with some missing. Of around 100,000 clones listed, approximately 90% were seen once; the top ten hold 0.45% to 0.65%. CDR1 and CDR2 (germline): SGHTA, FQGNSA. This CDR3 comprises 12 residues. The V and J ends lost 1 base and 7 bases respectively, with 7 bases between them. Sample: CD4+ or CD8+ T cells sorted from blood, taken in a trial of the OX40 agonist ivuxolimab. The V and J genes are TRBV7-2 and TRBJ2-5; D is undetermined. This receptor was identified in an adult with an advanced solid tumor such as melanoma, head and neck, liver or kidney cancer. CDR3 in DNA: TGTGCCAGCAGCTTAGATTTTGGGACCCAGTACTTC. Translation gives CASSLDFGTQYF.